The clone carrying this TCR beta chain has a handful of counts. This sample is drawn from a study of molecular identifiers for immune sequencing clone quantification. As for the study in general: In the replicates, RNA derived from roughly 20,000 or 100,000 naive CD8 cells was divided into five parts, and four were sequenced.

Germline V lookup: CDR1 LGHNA, CDR2 YSLEER. V dropped 5 bases and J dropped 1 base, with 20 bases sitting between them. The CDR3 consists of 18 residues. TCRdb called the PCR reads again in MiXCR, with one record for every CDR3 protein. The data hold 300,000 to 400,000 distinct CDR3 sequences, with roughly a quarter observed a single time. The chain uses TRBV4-3 and TRBJ2-2, with D perhaps TRBD2 (7 bases). This receptor was identified in a human donor in good health. Some libraries in this study had Jurkat cell RNA spiked in. The sequencing sample was made of naive CD8+ T cells from blood, with Jurkat cell RNA spiked in. Subset denoted: FACS-sorted CD8+CD4-CCR7+CD45RA+ naive T cells. The CDR3 region is CASSSRGGAGMNTGELFF. CDR3 in DNA: TGCGCCAGCAGCTCAAGGGGGGGTGCGGGGATGAACACCGGGGAGCTGTTTTTT.